This TCR beta chain appears in the sequencing data of a study of T cells after posttransplantation cyclophosphamide. This clone was counted at least ten times. This related bone marrow graft donor gave peripheral blood on the day of marrow donation. Sequencing used immunoSEQ multiplex PCR; TCRdb keeps in-frame clones, though not all of them. This sample shows tens of thousands of clones and no singletons; about 4.2% rests with the ten largest. Germline loops: CDR1 MNHNS, CDR2 SASEGT. The junction had 8 bases not matched to a gene; V was cut back by 5 bases and J by 7 bases. This CDR3 is built from 15 residues.

The specimen was PBMCs. This sequence joins TRBV6-1 and TRBJ2-1; TRBD1 matches at 10 bases. This TCR was recovered from a woman between 50 and 59 years old in good health and a related stem cell transplant donor. CDR3 nucleotides: TGTGCCAGCAGTCCTTGGACAGGGGGGAGGAATGAGCAGTTCTTC. Amino acids: CASSPWTGGRNEQFF.